This TCR beta chain was profiled in a study of T cell responses to AZD1222 COVID-19 vaccine (dated by TCRdb to the early 2020s). Regarding the research as a whole: AZD1222 recipients with second doses at about 4 weeks or about 12 weeks were pooled, because spike-specific TCR depth and breadth did not differ between schedules. TCR sequencing was performed for 230 to 250 trial participants, of whom around 210 were given two doses of AZD1222 and around 25 were given two doses of MenACWY control vaccine. Trial participants were enrolled by age into subgroups of 18-55, 56-69 and 70-plus years, and 148, 28 and 57 TCR-sequenced participants, respectively, were included in these subgroups. Broader findings and caveats from the paper: Participants were mostly white British, with more females than males. The authors suggested clonal diversity may have been underestimated. The 56-69-year group was small, and its depth increase did not reach significance, likely because of low power. The vaccine-associated CD4 TCRs covered the entire spike protein, and the dominant responses fell in regions 160-218 and 743-854. A significant rise in spike-specific TCR breadth and depth was observed after two AZD1222 doses relative to day 0 and relative to MenACWY recipients. No day 14 peak-response samples were available, so repertoires were characterized only after the peak T cell response. Only five to seven AZD1222 recipients were SARS-CoV-2 seropositive at baseline, limiting conclusions about previously exposed vaccinees. Nearly half of unique spike-specific TCRs reportedly recognized epitopes outside regions mutated in the B.1.351 and B.1.1.7 variants.

Cut back by 5 bases and 3 bases, the V and J ends lie 14 bases apart. CDR1 SGHVS and CDR2 FQNEAQ are derived from the germline V gene. There are 14 amino acids in the CDR3, from cysteine to phenylalanine inclusive. Of the read, only the CDR3 DNA is kept; its 42 bases are in frame from base 1. As for this clone: The specificity of this receptor is unknown. No much larger clone is present one base from it, and per-base qualities are unavailable.

This sample's time point label indicates: baseline before first vaccination. Vaccinee samples came from UK trials COV001 and COV002, including a single-blind randomized controlled phase 2/3 trial of AZD1222 (ChAdOx1 nCoV-19) in healthy adults. Trial participant PBMC samples were collected at day 0 and day 28 after the second dose for TCRbeta chain sequencing. The CDR3 regions of human TCRbeta chains were subjected to immunosequencing. The study's processing was this. Repertoire TCRs were checked for matches against a reference library of SARS-CoV-2-specific TCRs that had been generated using the MIRA antigen-specificity platform. Breadth was defined as the fraction of unique TCRs that were SARS-CoV-2-associated. Depth was defined as the fraction of total T cells that were SARS-CoV-2-associated. Using the MIRA data, each spike-specific TCR was assigned both to the spike region to which the TCR was reactive and to a CD4 or CD8 class. Log10-transformed breadth and depth values were compared by one-way ANOVA with Sidak's multiple comparisons tests. TCRdb retrieved this table from immuneACCESS and kept in-frame rearrangements only. Not all clones are present; in checked studies, unresolved V genes account for under half, and no reason is known for the remainder. That table is the source of V, J and clone size, and D and trimming were worked out from the DNA. In all, the sample holds some 120,000 clones, and about 90% of those were seen once. 1.1% of the sample rests with the top ten.

The chain joins TRBV7-8 to TRBJ2-7; the D gene is not confidently resolved. This sequence originates from an adult in good health. The sequencing used peripheral blood, collected on day 0 of AZD1222 vaccination. The nucleotide sequence reads as follows: TGTGCCAGCAGCCTCCACCCTGAAAGCTACGAGCAGTACTTC. This is translated as CASSLHPESYEQYF.